The 22 T cell receptor beta chains given below trace back to one sample, sequenced in a study of TIL therapy for anti-PD-1-resistant metastatic lung cancer. Sequencing used immunoSEQ v3. Here immunoSEQ multiplex PCR was the method, and the copy in TCRdb shows in-frame clones only, minus some. The top ten clones hold nearly 7.5% of a sample with tens of thousands of clones, about 79% of them seen once. The time point is: pre-treatment sample, taken before nivolumab and TIL therapy. The source material was blood, sampled at baseline. Receptor source: a person between 25 and 80 years old with non-small cell lung cancer.

The V and J genes are TRBV29-1 and TRBJ1-5; unclear D gene. Germline V CDR1 and CDR2: SQVTM, ANQGSEA. The CDR3 loop spans 15 amino acids. Trimming removed 4 bases from V and 1 base from J, with 14 bases in between. CDR3 nucleotide sequence: TGCAGCGTTGGTTGGGGAGAAGTAAGCAATCAGCCCCAGCATTTT. Protein product: CSVGWGEVSNQPQHF.

The V and J genes are TRBV7-7 and TRBJ2-2; 8 nucleotides align to TRBD2. CDR3 length: 17 amino acids. V was clipped by 5 bases and J by 9 bases; unmatched bases: 17. Germline V gene lookup returns CDR1 SSHAT and CDR2 FNYEAQ (reference sequence). CDR3 residues: CASSPTGTGGPKRELFF. The CDR3 DNA is TGTGCCAGCAGCCCCACCGGGACGGGAGGGCCAAAGAGGGAGCTGTTTTTT.

This clone was detected only a few times. The genes are TRBV6-4 and TRBJ2-1, with TRBD2 matching 14 bases. This CDR3 contains 15 residues. The trim removed 0 bases at V and 9 bases at J, leaving 1 base unmatched. The germline CDR1 and CDR2 sequences are MRHNA and SNTAGT. This CDR3 is CASSDSTSGGAEQFF. The CDR3 bases are TGTGCCAGCAGTGACTCGACTAGCGGGGGGGCTGAGCAGTTCTTC.

The rearrangement links TRBV11-1 to TRBJ1-2; D call uncertain. V was pared by 5 bases and J by 6 bases, with 13 bases between. CDR1 and CDR2 (germline): SGHAT, FQDESV (reference sequence). The CDR3 consists of 13 residues. The CDR3 region is CASSPPGRDGYTF. Written as DNA, the CDR3 is TGTGCCAGCAGCCCCCCAGGACGTGATGGCTACACCTTC.

CDR3 coding DNA: TGCGCCAGCACTCATGGCTACACCTTC. Protein product: CASTHGYTF. This chain connects TRBV23-1 to TRBJ1-2; D is ambiguous. TRBV23-1 is known as an ORF, though its function is uncertain. V lost 7 bases to trimming and J lost 6 bases, with 3 bases between them. This CDR3 has 9 residues.

In this sample, this clone turned up a few times. The V gene is TRBV4-2, the J gene TRBJ1-3; the match to TRBD1 covers 7 bases. The CDR3 loop spans 15 amino acids. The germline gives CDR1 LGHNA, CDR2 YNFKEQ. V lost 1 base to trimming and J lost 2 bases; unmatched junction nucleotides: 2. CDR3 DNA: TGTGCCAGCAGCCAAGTCACAGGGGCTGGAAACACCATATATTTT. It codes for CASSQVTGAGNTIYF.

CDR3: CASSYSGQIGEKLFF. The CDR3 nucleotides read TGTGCCAGCAGTTACTCAGGACAGATCGGTGAAAAACTGTTTTTT. The rearrangement uses TRBV6-5 and TRBJ1-4, with D tentatively TRBD1 (6 bases). Between the trimmed V and J ends, which lost 0 bases and 7 bases, there was a span of 12 bases. Germline V gene data show CDR1 as MNHEY and CDR2 as SVGAGI. The CDR3 length is 15 residues.

The rearrangement links TRBV27 to TRBJ1-6; D unresolved. Trimming removed 6 bases from V and 0 bases from J, with 15 bases in between. The CDR3 is 17 amino acids. The germline V gene encodes CDR1 MNHEY and CDR2 SMNVEV (reference sequence). The CDR3 loop reads CASSLGRDFSYNSPLHF. In DNA, the CDR3 is TGTGCCAGCAGCCTAGGGCGCGATTTCTCCTATAATTCACCCCTCCACTTT.

This clone came up a few times. The chain links TRBV9 to TRBJ1-4, with D maybe TRBD1 (6 bases). Germline-derived CDR1 and CDR2 are SGDLS and YYNGEE. This CDR3 is built from 16 residues. Trimming stripped 3 bases from V and 0 bases from J, with 12 bases between. The CDR3 reads CASSALGAATNEKLFF. CDR3 DNA sequence: TGTGCCAGCAGCGCCTTGGGGGCGGCAACTAATGAAAAACTGTTTTTT.

J is TRBJ1-5 and V is TRBV6-1; no reliable D call. Trimming removed 4 bases at V and 5 bases at J, with 9 bases between. CDR3 length equals 13 residues. Germline V gene sequence: CDR1 MNHNS, CDR2 SASEGT. The CDR3 here is CASSVGGDQPQHF. The CDR3 bases are TGTGCCAGCAGTGTCGGAGGCGATCAGCCCCAGCATTTT.

The V gene is TRBV5-5, the J gene TRBJ2-7; 8 nucleotides agree with TRBD2. CDR3 size: 15 residues. V dropped 2 bases and J dropped 0; count of bases not matched to a gene: 4. Germline CDR1 and CDR2: SGHKS and YYEKEE (reference sequence). This chain's CDR3 is CASSLTSGSSYEQYF. CDR3 nucleotide sequence: TGTGCCAGCAGCTTAACTAGCGGAAGCTCCTACGAGCAGTACTTC. Based on the CDR3 plus reference TRBV5-5 and TRBJ2-7, the full variable domain is DAGVTQSPTHLIKTRGQQVTLRCSPISGHKSVSWYQQVLGQGPQFIFQYYEKEERGRGNFPDRFSARQFPNYSSELNVNALLLGDSALYLCASSLTSGSSYEQYFGPGTRLTVT.

The chain joins TRBV28 to TRBJ2-1, with 7 bases identical to TRBD1. The CDR3 has 14 residues. Germline V lookup: CDR1 MDHEN, CDR2 SYDVKM. V was pared by 3 bases and J by 4 bases, with 3 bases of the junction left unmatched. The CDR3 coding sequence is TGTGCCAGCAGTTTGGGACAGAAATACAATGAGCAGTTCTTC. This gives the protein CASSLGQKYNEQFF.

This clone was counted a single time. This chain uses TRBV28 with TRBJ1-1, with 8 positions matching TRBD1. Trimming removed 4 bases from V and 8 bases from J; junction bases left unmatched: 3. CDR1 and CDR2 (germline): MDHEN, SYDVKM. There are 12 residues in the CDR3. The CDR3 nucleotides are TGTGCCAGCAGTTCAGGGGGCAGGGAAGCTTTCTTT. This codes for CASSSGGREAFF.

This clone was seen a handful of times. V is TRBV11-2 and J is TRBJ1-4; perhaps TRBD1 as D (6 bases). The V end was cut by 5 bases, the J end by 7 bases, with 17 bases between. The CDR3 sequence is 15 residues long. Germline CDR1 and CDR2: SGHAT and FQNNGV. CDR3 sequence: CASSRNPGTSEKLFF. The DNA of the CDR3 is TGTGCCAGCAGCCGGAATCCCGGGACAAGTGAAAAACTGTTTTTT.

The V gene is TRBV27, the J gene TRBJ2-1; D is unresolved. This CDR3 has 13 residues. Trimming left V 10 bases short and J 1 base short, with 11 bases between. Per germline, CDR1 MNHEY and CDR2 SMNVEV (reference sequence). The CDR3, as DNA: TGTGCCACCCTGGCCTTATCCTACAATGAGCAGTTCTTC. It specifies CATLALSYNEQFF.

The chain has TRBV6-5 and TRBJ1-2; 10 nucleotides match TRBD1. This CDR3 contains 14 residues. Unmatched junction bases numbered 5, after V lost 6 bases and J lost 4 bases. Germline-derived CDR1 and CDR2 are MNHEY and SVGAGI. This CDR3 reads CASRTGGAGYGYTF. For the CDR3, the DNA is TGTGCCAGCAGGACAGGGGGCGCGGGCTATGGCTACACCTTC.

The chain carries TRBV18 and TRBJ2-3, with D possibly matching TRBD1 (6 bases). The ends were cut back, 3 bases at V and 1 base at J, with 11 bases in the middle. Germline V lookup: CDR1 KGHSH, CDR2 LQKENI. CDR3 length equals 15 residues. CDR3 protein: CASSPPTGRTDTQYF. The CDR3 DNA follows: TGTGCCAGCTCACCCCCAACAGGGCGCACAGATACGCAGTATTTT.

V gene TRBV30 combines with J gene TRBJ1-3; the match to TRBD1 covers 9 bases. J lost 0 bases, V lost 5 bases, and 8 bases had no gene match. This CDR3 has 16 amino acids. Germline CDR1 is GTSNPN and CDR2 is SVGIG (reference sequence). In DNA form, the CDR3 reads TGTGCCTGGCTCCGGGACAGGGCTTTCTCTGGAAACACCATATATTTT. Residues: CAWLRDRAFSGNTIYF.

CDR3 sequence: CATSQGGWEQFF. CDR3 DNA: TGTGCCACCTCCCAGGGAGGGTGGGAGCAGTTCTTC. This rearrangement joins TRBV7-9 to TRBJ2-1, with 7 bases matching TRBD2. In germline, CDR1 is SEHNR, CDR2 FQNEAQ (reference sequence). V trimming: 10 bases; J trimming: 10 bases; junction bases outside the gene matches: 10. This CDR3 region has 12 residues.

The genes are TRBV6-6 and TRBJ2-7; D may correspond to TRBD1 or TRBD2 (5 bases each). The CDR3 sequence is 13 residues long. Germline V gene sequence: CDR1 MNHNY, CDR2 SVGAGI (reference sequence). V lost 0 bases and J lost 2, with 5 bases in between. Here the CDR3 DNA reads TGTGCCAGCAGTTACTCGGGGGCCTACGAGCAGTACTTC. Protein product: CASSYSGAYEQYF.

A few counts support this clone. V is TRBV4-2 and J is TRBJ1-1, with D possibly matching TRBD1 (5 bases). V was pared by 1 base and J by 6 bases, with 15 bases between. This CDR3 contains 15 residues. CDR1 and CDR2 from the germline V gene are LGHNA and YNFKEQ. The CDR3 bases are TGTGCCAGCAGCCAAGGGTTACAGGCATGGGCTGAAGCTTTCTTT. This translates into CASSQGLQAWAEAFF.

This clone appeared a single time. The chain links TRBV2 to TRBJ2-2; D may be TRBD1 or TRBD2 (7 bases each). Trimming pared 6 bases from V and 6 bases from J, leaving 17 bases between. Germline V gene data show CDR1 as SNHLY and CDR2 as FYNNEI. The CDR3 has 15 amino acids. CDR3 nucleotides: TGTGCCAGCAGATACGAATCAGGGGGGGCCGGGGAGCTGTTTTTT. Its protein is CASRYESGGAGELFF.